The next 5 T cell receptor beta chains were all read from a single sample in a study of response to subunit inactivated influenza vaccine. TCRdb used MiXCR to reprocess the RT-PCR reads, holding one entry per CDR3 protein. The data hold roughly 790,000 distinct CDR3 sequences, with 21% observed a single time. The input for sequencing was PBMCs from blood, taken 5 to 6 days after vaccination. The source of these receptors is a man over 45 who received an inactivated influenza vaccine.

V is TRBV5-1 and J is TRBJ2-7, with a possible D match to TRBD2 (6 bases). CDR1 and CDR2 (germline): SGHRS, YFSETQ. The V end was cut by 0 bases, the J end by 1 base, with 11 bases between. This CDR3 spans 15 amino acids. The CDR3 DNA sequence: TGCGCCAGCAGCTTGGCCGGGGACTGGTCCTACGAGCAGTACTTC. This gives the protein CASSLAGDWSYEQYF.

J is TRBJ2-1 and V is TRBV10-3; 9 bases line up with TRBD2. Germline lookup yields CDR1 ENHRY and CDR2 SYGVKD. The CDR3 spans 16 residues. Trimming at V came to 4 bases and at J to 5 bases, leaving 9 bases not matched to a gene. The CDR3 DNA is TGTGCCATCAGTGGGAACCTAGCGGGGAGAAACAATGAGCAGTTCTTC. Amino acids: CAISGNLAGRNNEQFF.

CDR3 loop: CASSGGRETQYF. CDR3 DNA sequence: TGTGCCAGCAGCGGGGGGCGAGAGACCCAGTACTTC. The J gene is TRBJ2-5, the V gene TRBV11-2, with D tentatively TRBD1 or TRBD2 (6 bases each). Trimming took off 5 bases at V and 4 bases at J, with 8 bases between the two ends. From germline, CDR1 is SGHAT and CDR2 FQNNGV. The CDR3 extends over 12 amino acids.

This clonotype came up a few times. The CDR3 DNA sequence: TGTGCCAGCAGGAAAACAGGGGGCGCGTCCACTGAAGCTTTCTTT. It codes for CASRKTGGASTEAFF. V is TRBV11-2 and J is TRBJ1-1, with 9 bases that match TRBD1. Germline assignment: CDR1 SGHAT and CDR2 FQNNGV. There are 15 residues in the CDR3. V shed 6 bases and J 4 bases; nucleotides not matched to a gene: 9.

In this sample, this clonotype turned up a few times. The chain uses TRBV6-2 or TRBV6-3 and TRBJ2-1; unclear D gene. With 5 bases removed from V and 0 bases from J, the gap between germline ends came to 8 bases. CDR3 size: 14 residues. Germline CDR1 and CDR2: MNHEY and SVGEGT. The CDR3 DNA reads as TGTGCCAGCAGTCCCGTTAGCTCCTACAATGAGCAGTTCTTC. This gives the protein CASSPVSSYNEQFF.